This T cell receptor (beta chain) was captured in a study of vaccination and CD4 T cells after COVID-19. The study, taken as a whole, reports: Spike mono-reactivity was shown by 304 of 307 vaccine-specific clones in convalescent patients.

This clonotype occurred a few times. As yet, its antigen is unknown. Described treatment: roughly nine-day PBMC culture with coronavirus spike peptide pools or control peptides (ViraFEST assay). Via ViraFEST, peptide pools expanded antigen-specific T cells before TCR sequencing. It was with 10 IU/ml IL-2 and around 9.5 ug/ml peptide pools that 1.5 million to 2.5 million PBMCs per well were cultured. Cultured CD4+ T cell DNA underwent sequencing with the Oncomine TCR Beta short-read assay. TCRdb fed the PCR reads into MiXCR, producing one record per CDR3 protein. This sample has 20,000 or so distinct CDR3 sequences, with about 40% found just once. This CDR3 has 15 residues. V was pared by 2 bases and J by 2 bases, with 10 bases between.

The sequence derives from a human donor who had recovered from COVID-19. This rearrangement joins TRBV12-3 or TRBV12-4 to TRBJ1-5; the D is unclear. Sequences were derived from CD4+ T cells from blood, cultured in vitro, sampled before SARS-CoV-2 vaccination. The CDR3 DNA reads as TGTGCCAGCAGTTTAAGAGGTTCTGGCAATCAGCCCCAGCATTTT. As protein: CASSLRGSGNQPQHF.